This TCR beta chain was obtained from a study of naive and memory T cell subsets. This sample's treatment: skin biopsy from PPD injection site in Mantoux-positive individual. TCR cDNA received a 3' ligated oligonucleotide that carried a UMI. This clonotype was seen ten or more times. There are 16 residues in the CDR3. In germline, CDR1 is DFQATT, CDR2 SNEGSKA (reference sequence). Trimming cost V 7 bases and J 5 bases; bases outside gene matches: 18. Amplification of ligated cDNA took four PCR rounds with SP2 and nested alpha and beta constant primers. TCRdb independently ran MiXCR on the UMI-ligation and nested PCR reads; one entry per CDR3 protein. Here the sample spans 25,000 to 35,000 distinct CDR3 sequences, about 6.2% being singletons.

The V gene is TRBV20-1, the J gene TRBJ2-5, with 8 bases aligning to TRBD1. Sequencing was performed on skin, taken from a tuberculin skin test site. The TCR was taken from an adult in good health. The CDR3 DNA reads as TGCAGTGTGGGGGCGAACAGGGGGTCAACGGGGGAGACCCAGTACTTC. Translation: CSVGANRGSTGETQYF.